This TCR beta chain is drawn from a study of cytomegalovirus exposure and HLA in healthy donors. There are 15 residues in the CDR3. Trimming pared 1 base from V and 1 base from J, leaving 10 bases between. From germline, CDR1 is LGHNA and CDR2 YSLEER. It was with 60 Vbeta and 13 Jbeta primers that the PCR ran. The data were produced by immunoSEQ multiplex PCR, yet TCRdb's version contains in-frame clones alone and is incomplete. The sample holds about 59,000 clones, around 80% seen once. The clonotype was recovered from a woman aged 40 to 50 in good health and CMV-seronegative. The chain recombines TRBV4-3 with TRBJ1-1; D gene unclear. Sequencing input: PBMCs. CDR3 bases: TGCGCCAGCAGCCAAGCCCCCATTCCGAACACTGAAGCTTTCTTT. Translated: CASSQAPIPNTEAFF.